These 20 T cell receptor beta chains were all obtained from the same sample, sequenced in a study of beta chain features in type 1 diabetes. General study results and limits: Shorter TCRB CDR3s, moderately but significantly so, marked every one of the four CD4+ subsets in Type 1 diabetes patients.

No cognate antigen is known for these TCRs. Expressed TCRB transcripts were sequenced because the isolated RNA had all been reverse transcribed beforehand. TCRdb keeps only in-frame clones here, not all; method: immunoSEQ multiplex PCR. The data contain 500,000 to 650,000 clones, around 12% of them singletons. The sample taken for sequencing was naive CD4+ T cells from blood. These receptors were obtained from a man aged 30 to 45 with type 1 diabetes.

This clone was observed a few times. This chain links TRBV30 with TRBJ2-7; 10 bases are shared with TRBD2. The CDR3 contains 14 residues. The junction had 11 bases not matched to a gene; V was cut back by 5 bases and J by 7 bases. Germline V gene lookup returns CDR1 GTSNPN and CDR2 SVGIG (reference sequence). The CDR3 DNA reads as TGTGCCTGGGAAACTAGCGGGGATTCCTGGGAGCAGTACTTC. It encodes CAWETSGDSWEQYF.

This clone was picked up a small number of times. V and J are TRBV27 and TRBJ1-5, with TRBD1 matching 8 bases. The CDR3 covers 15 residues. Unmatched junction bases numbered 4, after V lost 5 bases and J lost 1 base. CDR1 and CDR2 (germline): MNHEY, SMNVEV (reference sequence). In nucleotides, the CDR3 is TGTGCCAGCAGTCGGACAGGGAAGAGCAATCAGCCCCAGCATTTT. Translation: CASSRTGKSNQPQHF.

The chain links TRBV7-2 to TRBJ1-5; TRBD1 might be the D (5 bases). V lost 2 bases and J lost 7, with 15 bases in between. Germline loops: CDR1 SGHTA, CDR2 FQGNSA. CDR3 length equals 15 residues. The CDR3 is CASSLIVGGSQPQHF. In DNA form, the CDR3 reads TGTGCCAGCAGCTTAATAGTTGGGGGGTCACAGCCCCAGCATTTT.

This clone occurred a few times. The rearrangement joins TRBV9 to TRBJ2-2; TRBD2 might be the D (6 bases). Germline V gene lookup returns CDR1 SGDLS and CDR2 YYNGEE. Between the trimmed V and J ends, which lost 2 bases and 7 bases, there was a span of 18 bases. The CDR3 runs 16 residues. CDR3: CASSVGAGQALGELFF. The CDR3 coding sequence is TGTGCCAGCAGCGTTGGGGCGGGGCAAGCTCTCGGGGAGCTGTTTTTT.

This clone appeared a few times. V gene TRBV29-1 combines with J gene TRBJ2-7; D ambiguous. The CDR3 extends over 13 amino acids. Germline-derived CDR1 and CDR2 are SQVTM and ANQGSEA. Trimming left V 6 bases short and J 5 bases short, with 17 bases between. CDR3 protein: CSVTAPRYHEQYF. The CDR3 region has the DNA TGCAGCGTCACCGCCCCGCGTTACCACGAGCAGTACTTC.

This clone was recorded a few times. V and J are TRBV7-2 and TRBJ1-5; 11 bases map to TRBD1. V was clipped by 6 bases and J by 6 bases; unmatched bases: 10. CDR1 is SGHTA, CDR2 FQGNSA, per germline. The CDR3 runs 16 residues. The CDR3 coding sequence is TGTGCCAGCAGTCCTTTAGGGACAGGGGGGGCTCAGCCCCAGCATTTT. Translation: CASSPLGTGGAQPQHF. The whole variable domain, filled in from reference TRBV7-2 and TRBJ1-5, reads GAGVSQSPSNKVTEKGKDVELRCDPISGHTALYWYRQSLGQGLEFLIYFQGNSAPDKSGLPSDRFSAERTGGSVSTLTIQRTQQEDSAVYLCASSPLGTGGAQPQHFGDGTRLSIL.

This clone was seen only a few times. CDR3 coding DNA: TGTGCCAGCAGTTACTCGATCACAGGCGGCGAGCAGTACTTC. Protein sequence: CASSYSITGGEQYF. The gene calls are TRBV6-6 and TRBJ2-7; possible D gene TRBD1, 5 bases. Germline loops: CDR1 MNHNY, CDR2 SVGAGI (reference sequence). CDR3 length equals 14 residues. Trimming removed 0 bases from V and 6 bases from J, with 12 bases in between.

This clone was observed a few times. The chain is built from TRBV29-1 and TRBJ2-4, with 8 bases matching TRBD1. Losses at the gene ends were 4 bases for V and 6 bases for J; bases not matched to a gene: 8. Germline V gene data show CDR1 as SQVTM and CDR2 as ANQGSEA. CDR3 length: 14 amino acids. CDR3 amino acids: CSVAAGGVRNIQYF. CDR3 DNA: TGCAGCGTTGCGGCAGGGGGCGTTAGAAACATTCAGTACTTC.

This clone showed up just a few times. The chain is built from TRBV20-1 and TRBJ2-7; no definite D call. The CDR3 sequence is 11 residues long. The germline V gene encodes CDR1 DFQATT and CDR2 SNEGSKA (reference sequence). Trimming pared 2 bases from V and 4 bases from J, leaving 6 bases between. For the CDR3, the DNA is TGCAGTGCTAGAAAGTTGTACGAGCAGTACTTC. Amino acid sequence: CSARKLYEQYF.

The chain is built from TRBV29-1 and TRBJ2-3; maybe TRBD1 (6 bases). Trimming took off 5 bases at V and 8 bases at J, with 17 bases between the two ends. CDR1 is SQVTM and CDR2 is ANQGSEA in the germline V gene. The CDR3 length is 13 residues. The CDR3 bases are TGCAGCGTTCGGACAGACAACCAATTTACGCAGTATTTT. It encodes CSVRTDNQFTQYF.

Here the CDR3 DNA reads TGTGCCAGCAGCGCCGGGGACTTGAGGACTCCCCTCCACTTT. The encoded protein is CASSAGDLRTPLHF. The V call is TRBV7-2, the J call TRBJ1-6; maybe TRBD1 (5 bases). Germline CDR1 and CDR2: SGHTA and FQGNSA. The CDR3 totals 14 residues. Trimming took off 5 bases at V and 13 bases at J, with 18 bases between the two ends.

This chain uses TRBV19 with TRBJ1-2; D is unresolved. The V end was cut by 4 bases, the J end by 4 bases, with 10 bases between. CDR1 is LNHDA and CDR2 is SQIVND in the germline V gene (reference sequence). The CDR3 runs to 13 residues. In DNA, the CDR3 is TGTGCCAGTAGTAAAAACGTCGCCTATGGCTACACCTTC. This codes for CASSKNVAYGYTF.

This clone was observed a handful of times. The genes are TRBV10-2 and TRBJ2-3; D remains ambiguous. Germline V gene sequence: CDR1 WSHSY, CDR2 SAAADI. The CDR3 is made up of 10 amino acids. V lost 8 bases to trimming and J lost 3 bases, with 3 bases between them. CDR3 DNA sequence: TGCGCCAGCGGGACAGATACGCAGTATTTT. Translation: CASGTDTQYF.

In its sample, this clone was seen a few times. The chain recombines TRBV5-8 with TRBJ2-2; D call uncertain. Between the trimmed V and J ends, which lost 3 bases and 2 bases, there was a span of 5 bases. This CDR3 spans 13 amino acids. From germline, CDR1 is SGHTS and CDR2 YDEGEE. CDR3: CASSSINTGELFF. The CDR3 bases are TGTGCCAGCAGCTCCATTAACACCGGGGAGCTGTTTTTT.

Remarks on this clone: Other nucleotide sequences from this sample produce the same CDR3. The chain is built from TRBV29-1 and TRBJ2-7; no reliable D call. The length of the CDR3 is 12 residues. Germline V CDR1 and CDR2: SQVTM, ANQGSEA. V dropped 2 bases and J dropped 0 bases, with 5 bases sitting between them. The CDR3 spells CSVETVSYEQYF. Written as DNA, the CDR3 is TGCAGCGTTGAAACAGTCTCCTACGAGCAGTACTTC.

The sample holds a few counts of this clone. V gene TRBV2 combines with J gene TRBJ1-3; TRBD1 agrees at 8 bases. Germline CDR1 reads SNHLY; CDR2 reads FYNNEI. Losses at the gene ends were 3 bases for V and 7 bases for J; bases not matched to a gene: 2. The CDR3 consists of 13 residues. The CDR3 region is CASSDRQGNTIYF. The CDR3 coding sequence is TGTGCCAGCAGTGACCGACAGGGGAACACCATATATTTT.

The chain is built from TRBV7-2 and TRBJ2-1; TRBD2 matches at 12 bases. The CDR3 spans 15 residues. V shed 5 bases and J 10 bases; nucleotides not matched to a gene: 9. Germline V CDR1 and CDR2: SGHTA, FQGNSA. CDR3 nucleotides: TGTGCCAGCAGCCCATGGACTAGCGGGGAAGCAGAGCAGTTCTTC. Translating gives CASSPWTSGEAEQFF.

In DNA, the CDR3 is TGTGCCAGTAGTATGTCCCTTACTAACTATGGCTACACCTTC. Residues: CASSMSLTNYGYTF. This rearrangement joins TRBV19 to TRBJ1-2; no clear D gene. This CDR3 is built from 14 residues. The V and J ends lost 3 bases and 0 bases respectively, with 8 bases between them. Germline-derived CDR1 and CDR2 are LNHDA and SQIVND (reference sequence).

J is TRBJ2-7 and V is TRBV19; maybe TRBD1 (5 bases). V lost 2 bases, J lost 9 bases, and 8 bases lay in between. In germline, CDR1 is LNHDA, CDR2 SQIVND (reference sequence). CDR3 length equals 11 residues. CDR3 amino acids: CASSILGVQYF. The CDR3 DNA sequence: TGTGCCAGTAGTATACTAGGGGTGCAGTACTTC. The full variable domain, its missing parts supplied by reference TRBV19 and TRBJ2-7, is DGGITQSPKYLFRKEGQNVTLSCEQNLNHDAMYWYRQDPGQGLRLIYYSQIVNDFQKGDIAEGYSVSREKKESFPLTVTSAQKNPTAFYLCASSILGVQYFGPGTRLTVT.

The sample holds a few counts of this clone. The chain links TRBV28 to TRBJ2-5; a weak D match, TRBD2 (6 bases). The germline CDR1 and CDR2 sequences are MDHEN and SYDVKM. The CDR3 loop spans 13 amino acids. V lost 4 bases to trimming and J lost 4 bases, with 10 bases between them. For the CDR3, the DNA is TGTGCCAGCAGTTCCGCGGGGCGAGAGACCCAGTACTTC. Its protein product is CASSSAGRETQYF.